This T cell receptor (beta chain) was sequenced for a study of T cell responses to AZD1222 COVID-19 vaccine. From germline, CDR1 is SGHTA and CDR2 FQGTGA. V lost 5 bases, J lost 4 bases, and 7 bases stayed unmatched. The CDR3 is made up of 14 amino acids. Sequencing was performed with immunoSEQ multiplex PCR; in TCRdb, only in-frame clones are kept and a portion is missing. The repertoire has 140,000 to 150,000 clones, approximately 91% of them found once; the top ten carry less than 2%. The J gene is TRBJ1-1, the V gene TRBV7-3; 7 nucleotides agree with TRBD1. Sequenced material: peripheral blood, taken 28 days after the second AZD1222 dose. This receptor was identified in an adult who received the AZD1222 COVID-19 vaccine. The CDR3 loop reads CASSPQGESTEAFF. The CDR3 nucleotides are TGTGCCAGCAGCCCTCAGGGGGAGAGCACTGAAGCTTTCTTT.